The rows below give T cell receptor beta chains drawn from one sample of a study of graft-versus-host responses after intestinal transplantation. These receptors lack a known antigen. TCRdb's table, derived via immunoSEQ multiplex PCR, lists solely in-frame clones and lacks some. This table has about 93,000 clones, 90% to 95% appearing once. The sample in question was unstimulated CD8+ T cells sorted from spleen or lymph node cells, obtained before intestinal transplant. The receptors originated from a human donor who received an intestinal transplant. CDR3s include the opening cysteine and the closing phenylalanine or tryptophan. The order of the fields is J gene, D gene, V gene, clone size, CDR3 DNA, CDR3 protein. D genes are given only for firm matches. Clone size appears in some rows only: once, few, many, or a class for an expanded clone.

>TRBJ2-1|.|TRBV19|.
TGTGCCAGTAGTATTTGGGTACGGGGAGGCTACAATGAGCAGTTCTTC
CASSIWVRGGYNEQFF
>TRBJ2-7|TRBD1|TRBV11-2|.
TGTGCCAGCAGCTTAGAGAGGACAGGAGTCGAGCAGTACTTC
CASSLERTGVEQYF
>TRBJ1-3|.|TRBV19|.
TGTGCCAGTAGTTATGTGGCCAGAAAGTACTCTGGAAACACCATATATTTT
CASSYVARKYSGNTIYF
>TRBJ1-3|.|TRBV4-3|.
TGCGCCAGCAGCCAAGATCCGTCAGGGGCTGGAAACACCATATATTTT
CASSQDPSGAGNTIYF
>TRBJ1-1|TRBD1|TRBV7-9|.
TGTGCCAGCAGCTCAGGGACAGAACACACTGAAGCTTTCTTT
CASSSGTEHTEAFF
>TRBJ1-1|.|TRBV7-9|.
TGTGCCAGCAGCTCTGTCCTAGAATTGAACACTGAAGCTTTCTTT
CASSSVLELNTEAFF
>TRBJ1-2|.|TRBV19|once
TGTGCCAGTACCCTGGGAGATTATGGCTACACCTTC
CASTLGDYGYTF
>TRBJ1-1|.|TRBV7-8|.
TGCGCCAGCAGCGCAGGGACTCTCTTACGACCTGAAGCTTTCTTT
CASSAGTLLRPEAFF
>TRBJ2-7|.|TRBV11-3|.
TGTGCCAGCAGCCCTAACGGGGGCGAGCAGTACTTC
CASSPNGGEQYF
>TRBJ2-1|TRBD2|TRBV13|.
TGTGCCAGCAGCTTAGGAACGGGAGGGTGGTACAATGAGCAGTTCTTC
CASSLGTGGWYNEQFF
>TRBJ1-2|.|TRBV6-5|.
TGTGCCAGCAGTTCATTAGGCTTGGACAGTCCCTATGGCTACACCTTC
CASSSLGLDSPYGYTF
>TRBJ1-2|.|TRBV6-1|.
TGTGCCAGCAGGATCATAGCTAACTATGGCTACACCTTC
CASRIIANYGYTF
>TRBJ1-5|.|TRBV10-2|.
TGCGCCAGCAGTGAGAGGGGCAGCCCAAATCAGCCCCAGCATTTT
CASSERGSPNQPQHF
>TRBJ2-1|.|TRBV5-4|.
TGTGCCAGCAGCTTGGACCTAGCGTCCTACAATGAGCAGTTCTTC
CASSLDLASYNEQFF
>TRBJ2-3|TRBD2|TRBV5-4|once
TGTGCCAGCAGCTTGTCGGCGGGGGGGAGAGATACGCAGTATTTT
CASSLSAGGRDTQYF
>TRBJ2-7|.|TRBV7-9|.
TGTGCCAGCAGCTCCCGACAGGACTCCTACGAGCAGTACTTC
CASSSRQDSYEQYF
>TRBJ1-6|.|TRBV28|.
TGTGCCAGCATCCTCCGACGGGGAGTCTCACCCCTCCACTTT
CASILRRGVSPLHF
>TRBJ1-3|.|TRBV11-2|.
TGTGCCAGCAGCCCCGGTCCGGGAAACACCATATATTTT
CASSPGPGNTIYF
>TRBJ2-7|.|TRBV13|.
TGTGCCAGCAGCTTAGAGGGCGGAGGAATCTACGAGCAGTACTTC
CASSLEGGGIYEQYF
>TRBJ1-1|.|TRBV6-5|.
TGTGCCAGCAGTGACAGGACGAACACTGAAGCTTTCTTT
CASSDRTNTEAFF
>TRBJ2-3|.|TRBV5-1|.
TGCGCCAGCAGCCCGACCTTGGTGGGGGCCTTTAGCACAGATACGCAGTATTTT
CASSPTLVGAFSTDTQYF
>TRBJ2-7|TRBD1|TRBV5-4|.
TGTGCCAGCAGCTCAACAGGGGGGACCTACGAGCAGTACTTC
CASSSTGGTYEQYF
>TRBJ2-3|TRBD2|TRBV7-2|.
TGTGCCAGCGATAGCGGGGGAGCAGATACGCAGTATTTT
CASDSGGADTQYF
>TRBJ1-1|TRBD1|TRBV7-6|.
TGTGCCAGCAGCCCAAGGACAGGGTTGCCGAACACTGAAGCTTTCTTT
CASSPRTGLPNTEAFF
>TRBJ2-5|.|TRBV19|.
TGTGCCAGTAGTATAACAGGGCGAGAGACCCAGTACTTC
CASSITGRETQYF
>TRBJ2-2|TRBD2|TRBV4-3|.
TGCGCCAGCAGCCGGGGACTAGCGGGGGGTACCGGGGAGCTGTTTTTT
CASSRGLAGGTGELFF
>TRBJ2-7|.|TRBV9|.
TGTGCCAGCAGCGTAGGCGAGTCCTACGAGCAGTACTTC
CASSVGESYEQYF
>TRBJ2-1|TRBD1|TRBV5-1|.
TGCGCCAGCAGCTTGCAGGGGGCAGACCCTTCCAATGAGCAGTTCTTC
CASSLQGADPSNEQFF
>TRBJ1-1|.|TRBV19|.
TGTGCCAGTAGTATCGCCGAGGGCACTGAAGCTTTCTTT
CASSIAEGTEAFF
>TRBJ2-1|.|TRBV6-1|.
TGTGCCAGCAGTGAACGGGAGGGGGCCCCATACAATGAGCAGTTCTTC
CASSEREGAPYNEQFF
>TRBJ2-3|TRBD2|TRBV6-5|.
TGTGCCAGCAGTTCCCGAGCGGGGGATAGCACAGATACGCAGTATTTT
CASSSRAGDSTDTQYF
>TRBJ1-5|.|TRBV27|.
TGTGCCAGCAGTTTCGGACAGCGTCAGCCCCAGCATTTT
CASSFGQRQPQHF
>TRBJ2-7|TRBD1|TRBV19|.
TGTGCCAGTAGTTTCGGACAGGGTTACGAGCAGTACTTC
CASSFGQGYEQYF
>TRBJ2-1|.|TRBV28|.
TGTGCCAGCAGCTATAAGAGCTCCTACAATGAGCAGTTCTTC
CASSYKSSYNEQFF
>TRBJ1-2|.|TRBV21-1|.
TGTGCCAGCAGCAAAGAGGCCCGGGTCCACACCTTC
CASSKEARVHTF
>TRBJ1-1|.|TRBV2|.
TGTGCCAGCAGTGCCAGGGGTGATGAAGCTTTCTTT
CASSARGDEAFF
>TRBJ2-3|.|TRBV10-3|once
TGTGCCATCAGTGAGGGGACTTCTCCTAGCACAGATACGCAGTATTTT
CAISEGTSPSTDTQYF
>TRBJ1-5|TRBD1|TRBV19|.
TGTGCCAGTAAGGCCGGGACAGGTCTCCTCTATAGCAATCAGCCCCAGCATTTT
CASKAGTGLLYSNQPQHF
>TRBJ1-5|TRBD1|TRBV5-1|.
TGCGCCAGCAGCTTGTGGACAGGGGGGGATCAGCCCCAGCATTTT
CASSLWTGGDQPQHF
>TRBJ2-1|TRBD2|TRBV28|.
TGTGCCAGCACTCCCGGCCCCAGTAGCGGGAGGGCCCTCTACAATGAGCAGTTCTTC
CASTPGPSSGRALYNEQFF
>TRBJ1-1|.|TRBV19|.
TGTGCCAGTAGTGTAACAGGGAACACTGAAGCTTTCTTT
CASSVTGNTEAFF
>TRBJ2-7|.|TRBV1|.
TGCACCAGCAGCCAAGGGCGCCGGGGGGTCTACGAGCAGTACTTC
CTSSQGRRGVYEQYF
>TRBJ1-1|.|TRBV7-9|.
TGTGCCAGCAGCTCAAATAGCAACACTGAAGCTTTCTTT
CASSSNSNTEAFF
>TRBJ2-3|.|TRBV19|.
TGTGCCAGTAGTTACGGAGCGGATATAAAAGATACGCAGTATTTT
CASSYGADIKDTQYF
>TRBJ2-7|TRBD1|TRBV2|.
TGTGCCAGCAGAGGGACAGAAACTAACGTCTACGAGCAGTACTTC
CASRGTETNVYEQYF
>TRBJ2-1|TRBD2|TRBV7-9|.
TGTGCCAGCAGCTTAGCTCCGGGGCGGGGGGGCCTCTTTAATGAGCAGTTCTTC
CASSLAPGRGGLFNEQFF
>TRBJ2-7|TRBD2|TRBV5-1|.
TGCGCCAGCAGCTTGGTAATGGGAGGGTCCTACGAGCAGTACTTC
CASSLVMGGSYEQYF